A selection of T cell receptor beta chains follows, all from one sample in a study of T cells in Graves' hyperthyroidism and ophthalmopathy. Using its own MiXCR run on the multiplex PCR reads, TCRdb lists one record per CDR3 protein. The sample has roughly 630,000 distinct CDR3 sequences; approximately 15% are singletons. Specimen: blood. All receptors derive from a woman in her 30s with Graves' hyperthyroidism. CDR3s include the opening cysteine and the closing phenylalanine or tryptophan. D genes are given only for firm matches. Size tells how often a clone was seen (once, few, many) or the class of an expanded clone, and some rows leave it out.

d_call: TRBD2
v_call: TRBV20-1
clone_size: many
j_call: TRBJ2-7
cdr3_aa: CSATGLAGGPYEQYF
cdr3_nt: TGCAGTGCAACGGGACTAGCGGGAGGGCCGTACGAGCAGTACTTC

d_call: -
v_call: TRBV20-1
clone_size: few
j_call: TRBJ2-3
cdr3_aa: CSYQRADTQYF
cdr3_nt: TGCAGTTACCAGCGCGCAGATACGCAGTATTTT

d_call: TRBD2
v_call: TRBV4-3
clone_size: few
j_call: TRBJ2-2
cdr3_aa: CASSQVTSGRIVAGELFF
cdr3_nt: TGCGCCAGCAGCCAAGTGACTAGCGGGAGAATTGTTGCCGGGGAGCTGTTTTTT

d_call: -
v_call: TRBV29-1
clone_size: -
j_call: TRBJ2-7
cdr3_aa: CSVMTLSSYEQYF
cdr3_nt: TGCAGCGTTATGACTCTAAGCTCCTACGAGCAGTACTTC

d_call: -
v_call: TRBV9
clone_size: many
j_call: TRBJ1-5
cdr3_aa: CASTLRQIPFVLHQPQHF
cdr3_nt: TGTGCCAGCACCCTTCGCCAAATCCCCTTCGTACTTCATCAGCCCCAGCATTTT

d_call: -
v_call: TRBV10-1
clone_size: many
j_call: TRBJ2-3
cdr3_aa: CASSELLEAGDTQYF
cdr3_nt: TGCGCCAGCAGTGAGCTCTTGGAAGCTGGGGATACGCAGTATTTT

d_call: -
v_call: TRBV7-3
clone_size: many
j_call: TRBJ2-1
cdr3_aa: CASSPSGSGYNEQFF
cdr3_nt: TGTGCCAGCAGCCCTAGTGGTAGCGGATACAATGAGCAGTTCTTC

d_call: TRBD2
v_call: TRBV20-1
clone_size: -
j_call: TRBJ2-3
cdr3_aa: CSARDRLTSGRSTDTQYF
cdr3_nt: TGCAGTGCTAGAGATCGGCTCACTAGCGGGAGGAGCACAGATACGCAGTATTTT

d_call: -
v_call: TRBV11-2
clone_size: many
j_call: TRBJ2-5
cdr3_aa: CASSGPGQETQYF
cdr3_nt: TGTGCCAGCAGCGGCCCAGGCCAAGAGACCCAGTACTTC

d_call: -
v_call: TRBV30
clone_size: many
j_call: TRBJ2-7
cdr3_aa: CAWSGGGLARIYEQYF
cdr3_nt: TGTGCCTGGAGTGGGGGTGGGCTAGCCAGAATCTACGAGCAGTACTTC

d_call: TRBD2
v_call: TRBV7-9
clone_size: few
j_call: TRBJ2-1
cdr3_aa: CASGTSGGPNEQFF
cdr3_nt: TGTGCCAGCGGTACTAGCGGGGGTCCCAATGAGCAGTTCTTC

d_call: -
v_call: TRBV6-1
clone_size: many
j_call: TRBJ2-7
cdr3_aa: CASSEVSASSYEQYF
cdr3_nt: TGTGCCAGCAGTGAAGTTAGCGCGAGCTCCTACGAGCAGTACTTC

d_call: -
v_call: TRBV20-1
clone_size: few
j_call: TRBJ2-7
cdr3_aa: CSARDTGPRAGVGSYEQYF
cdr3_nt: TGCAGTGCTAGAGATACGGGGCCCCGTGCAGGGGTTGGCTCCTACGAGCAGTACTTC

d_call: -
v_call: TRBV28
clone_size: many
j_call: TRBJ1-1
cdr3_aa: CASSSQPVEAFF
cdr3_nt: TGTGCCAGCAGTTCCCAACCTGTAGAAGCTTTCTTT

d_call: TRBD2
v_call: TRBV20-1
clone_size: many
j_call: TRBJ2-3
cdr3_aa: CSARDITAGGVTDTQYF
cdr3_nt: TGCAGTGCTAGAGATATTACGGCGGGAGGGGTAACAGATACGCAGTATTTT

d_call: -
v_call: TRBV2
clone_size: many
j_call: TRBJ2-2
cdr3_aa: CASSEDTGLNTGELFF
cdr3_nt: TGTGCCAGCAGTGAAGACACAGGGTTAAACACCGGGGAGCTGTTTTTT

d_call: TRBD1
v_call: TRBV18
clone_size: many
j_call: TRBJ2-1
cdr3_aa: CASSPRTGGGNEQFF
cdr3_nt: TGTGCCAGCTCACCAAGAACAGGGGGAGGCAATGAGCAGTTCTTC

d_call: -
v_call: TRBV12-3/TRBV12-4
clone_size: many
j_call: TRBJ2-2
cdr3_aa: CASRVDYTGELFF
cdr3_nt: TGTGCCAGCAGGGTAGATTACACCGGGGAGCTGTTTTTT

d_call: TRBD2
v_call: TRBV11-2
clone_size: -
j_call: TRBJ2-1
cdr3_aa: CASSSISGRYYEQFF
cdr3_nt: TGTGCCAGCAGCTCGATTAGCGGGAGATACTACGAGCAGTTCTTC

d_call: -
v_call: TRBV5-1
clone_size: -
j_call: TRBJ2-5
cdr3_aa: CASSLDPEETQYF
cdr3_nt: TGCGCCAGCAGCCTGGACCCCGAAGAGACCCAGTACTTC

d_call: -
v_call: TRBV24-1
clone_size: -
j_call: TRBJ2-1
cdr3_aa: CATSDSDYNEQFF
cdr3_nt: TGTGCCACCAGTGATTCGGACTACAATGAGCAGTTCTTC

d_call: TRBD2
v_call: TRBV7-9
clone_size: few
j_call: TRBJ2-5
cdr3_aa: CASSLIIPRSLAGVTETQYF
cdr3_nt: TGTGCCAGCAGCTTAATAATCCCCAGGTCCCTAGCGGGAGTTACGGAGACCCAGTACTTC

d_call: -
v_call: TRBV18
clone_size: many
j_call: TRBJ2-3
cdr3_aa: CASSMGKDTQYF
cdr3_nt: TGTGCCAGCTCAATGGGGAAAGATACGCAGTATTTT

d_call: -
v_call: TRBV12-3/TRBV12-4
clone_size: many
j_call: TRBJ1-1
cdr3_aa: CASTPNTEAFF
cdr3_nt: TGTGCCAGCACTCCGAACACTGAAGCTTTCTTT

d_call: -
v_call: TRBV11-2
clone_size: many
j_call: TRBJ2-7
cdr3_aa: CASSLFGGTYEQYF
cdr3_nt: TGTGCCAGCAGCTTATTTGGCGGAACCTACGAGCAGTACTTC

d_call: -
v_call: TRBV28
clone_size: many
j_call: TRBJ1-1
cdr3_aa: CASRSLVTALNMNTEAFF
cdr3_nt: TGTGCCAGCAGATCATTGGTCACAGCGTTAAACATGAACACTGAAGCTTTCTTT

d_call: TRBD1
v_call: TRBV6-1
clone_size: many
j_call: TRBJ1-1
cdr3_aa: CASSPWQGGAGNTEAFF
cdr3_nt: TGTGCCAGCAGCCCATGGCAAGGGGGCGCAGGGAACACTGAAGCTTTCTTT

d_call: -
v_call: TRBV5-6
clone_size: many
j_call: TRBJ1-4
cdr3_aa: CASSLFTGQTATNEKLFF
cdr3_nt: TGTGCCAGCAGCTTGTTTACAGGGCAGACTGCAACTAATGAAAAACTGTTTTTT